These 19 T cell receptor beta chains came from one sample sequenced in a study of blood T cell repertoires in COVID-19. Sequencing was performed with immunoSEQ multiplex PCR; in TCRdb, only in-frame clones are kept and a portion is missing. This sample has under 40,000 clones; roughly 84% occur once, and the top ten carry about 14%. Material for sequencing was peripheral blood. The receptors originated from a man in his 60s with active COVID-19.

The chain has TRBV24-1 and TRBJ2-1; 14 nucleotides agree with TRBD2. Germline CDR1 is KGHDR and CDR2 is SFDVKD. The CDR3 covers 17 residues. After removal of 10 bases from V and 4 bases from J, the junction contained 11 bases not matched to a gene. The CDR3 nucleotides are TGTGCCACACAAGGGACTAGCGGGAGCCCTAATTACAATGAGCAGTTCTTC. It yields the protein CATQGTSGSPNYNEQFF.

The chain has TRBV27 and TRBJ1-2, with D possibly being TRBD1 (5 bases). V shed 0 bases and J shed 8 bases, with 10 bases lying between them. CDR1 is MNHEY and CDR2 is SMNVEV in the germline V gene (reference sequence). CDR3 length equals 13 residues. The CDR3 here is CASSLSGRGGYTF. In DNA form, the CDR3 reads TGTGCCAGCAGTTTATCGGGAAGGGGAGGCTACACCTTC.

This rearrangement joins TRBV11-3 to TRBJ2-2, with D perhaps matching TRBD1 (7 bases). Trimming pared 1 base from V and 3 bases from J, leaving 9 bases between. CDR3 length: 15 amino acids. Germline assignment: CDR1 SGHNT and CDR2 YENEEA. CDR3 residues: CASSLGRGDTGELFF. Here the CDR3 DNA reads TGTGCCAGCAGCTTAGGCAGGGGGGACACCGGGGAGCTGTTTTTT.

The J gene is TRBJ1-5, the V gene TRBV27; D gene ambiguous. V lost 4 bases, J lost 3 bases, and 16 bases lay in between. Germline V lookup: CDR1 MNHEY, CDR2 SMNVEV (reference sequence). The CDR3 extends over 16 amino acids. The CDR3 region is CASSSSTTGTNQPQHF. DNA of the CDR3: TGTGCCAGCAGTTCCTCCACTACCGGCACCAATCAGCCCCAGCATTTT.

CDR3 sequence reads: CAWSPRGETQYF. In nucleotides, the CDR3 is TGTGCCTGGAGCCCCAGGGGGGAGACCCAGTACTTC. The chain links TRBV30 to TRBJ2-5; TRBD1 aligns across 7 bases. CDR1 and CDR2 (germline): GTSNPN, SVGIG (reference sequence). V was pared by 3 bases and J by 5 bases, with 3 bases of the junction left unmatched. The CDR3 is 12 amino acids.

Remarks on this clone: Other nucleotide sequences in the sample specify the same CDR3. This chain links TRBV29-1 with TRBJ1-5, with D perhaps TRBD1 (5 bases). Between the trimmed V and J ends, which lost 6 bases and 2 bases, there was a span of 17 bases. The CDR3 is made up of 15 amino acids. Germline V gives CDR1 SQVTM, CDR2 ANQGSEA. The CDR3 DNA reads TGCAGCGTAGGGGAGGGTTTGCTGGGCAATCAGCCCCAGCATTTT. Protein product: CSVGEGLLGNQPQHF.

This chain links TRBV10-3 with TRBJ1-1, with a possible D match to TRBD1 (5 bases). Germline lookup yields CDR1 ENHRY and CDR2 SYGVKD. The V end was cut by 2 bases, the J end by 11 bases, with 12 bases between. The CDR3 is 12 residues long. DNA of the CDR3: TGTGCCATCAGTGAGGAAGGGGTGCGGGCTTTCTTT. Translating gives CAISEEGVRAFF.

The rearrangement joins TRBV19 to TRBJ1-2, with 7 bases fitting TRBD1. This CDR3 spans 15 amino acids. J lost 2 bases, V lost 3 bases, and 6 bases had no gene match. Germline CDR1 and CDR2: LNHDA and SQIVND (reference sequence). The CDR3 DNA reads TGTGCCAGTAGTATTGGGGGGACAGCGAACTATGGCTACACCTTC. It is translated as CASSIGGTANYGYTF. The variable domain in full, with the rest retrieved from reference TRBV19 and TRBJ1-2, is DGGITQSPKYLFRKEGQNVTLSCEQNLNHDAMYWYRQDPGQGLRLIYYSQIVNDFQKGDIAEGYSVSREKKESFPLTVTSAQKNPTAFYLCASSIGGTANYGYTFGSGTRLTVV.

The chain recombines TRBV7-8 with TRBJ2-7; the match to TRBD2 covers 7 bases. CDR3 length equals 14 residues. Trimming took 1 base from V and 6 from J; bases not matched to a gene: 6. Germline CDR1 reads SGHVS; CDR2 reads FQNEAQ. The CDR3 loop reads CASSLGFLAVEQYF. The CDR3, as DNA: TGTGCCAGCAGCTTAGGTTTTCTAGCGGTCGAGCAGTACTTC.

The genes are TRBV7-9 and TRBJ2-5, with 8 bases that match TRBD1. The CDR3 contains 12 residues. V shed 6 bases, J shed 9 bases, and the junction held 6 bases outside the gene matches. Looked up from germline, CDR1 is SEHNR and CDR2 is FQNEAQ (reference sequence). The CDR3 nucleotides are TGTGCCAGCAGTTTGACAGGGGAGGCCCAGTACTTC. Protein sequence: CASSLTGEAQYF.

J is TRBJ1-1 and V is TRBV5-1, with 8 bases fitting TRBD1. The junction had 9 bases not matched to a gene; V was cut back by 4 bases and J by 7 bases. This CDR3 comprises 14 residues. Germline CDR1 and CDR2: SGHRS and YFSETQ. CDR3 loop: CASSVTQGAGEAFF. In DNA form, the CDR3 reads TGCGCCAGCAGCGTCACCCAGGGGGCGGGTGAAGCTTTCTTT.

The rearrangement links TRBV6-5 to TRBJ1-2; TRBD1 aligns across 8 bases. V shed 5 bases and J 4 bases; nucleotides not matched to a gene: 6. Germline V CDR1 and CDR2: MNHEY, SVGAGI. The CDR3 sequence is 14 residues long. CDR3 in DNA: TGTGCCAGCAGTCCCAGGGGGCTTATCTATGGCTACACCTTC. Encoded protein: CASSPRGLIYGYTF.

J is TRBJ1-2 and V is TRBV25-1, with D maybe TRBD1 (6 bases). CDR3 length equals 15 residues. CDR1 and CDR2 (germline): MGHDK, SYGVNS. The V gene lost 2 bases and the J gene lost 3 bases, with 13 bases spanning the gap. The CDR3 sequence: CASSEATGPYYGYTF. Here the CDR3 DNA reads TGTGCCAGCAGTGAAGCCACAGGGCCCTACTATGGCTACACCTTC.

The gene calls are TRBV18 and TRBJ2-2; unclear D gene. Germline loops: CDR1 KGHSH, CDR2 LQKENI. V gave up 4 bases and J gave up 5 bases, with 5 bases separating them. The CDR3 is 12 amino acids. The CDR3 region is CASSLQTGELFF. The DNA for the CDR3 is TGTGCCAGCTCACTACAAACCGGGGAGCTGTTTTTT.

The rearrangement joins TRBV27 to TRBJ1-1; D perhaps matches TRBD1 (6 bases). Germline loops: CDR1 MNHEY, CDR2 SMNVEV (reference sequence). The V end lost 6 bases, the J end lost 0 bases, and 17 bases lay between the germline ends. The CDR3 length is 16 residues. This CDR3 is CASRVQVRDMNTEAFF. DNA for the CDR3: TGTGCCAGCAGAGTTCAGGTCAGGGACATGAACACTGAAGCTTTCTTT.

The CDR3 sequence is CASSIIWGQQPQHF. The CDR3 DNA reads as TGTGCCAGTAGTATCATCTGGGGGCAACAGCCCCAGCATTTT. The chain combines TRBV19 with TRBJ1-5, with a weak D call TRBD1 (6 bases). V shed 3 bases and J shed 7 bases, with 13 bases lying between them. This CDR3 is built from 14 residues. Germline V gene lookup returns CDR1 LNHDA and CDR2 SQIVND (reference sequence). The full variable domain, completed using reference TRBV19 and TRBJ1-5, is DGGITQSPKYLFRKEGQNVTLSCEQNLNHDAMYWYRQDPGQGLRLIYYSQIVNDFQKGDIAEGYSVSREKKESFPLTVTSAQKNPTAFYLCASSIIWGQQPQHFGDGTRLSIL.

The chain uses TRBV9 and TRBJ2-7, with TRBD2 matching 10 bases. In germline, CDR1 is SGDLS, CDR2 YYNGEE. The CDR3 contains 15 residues. J was trimmed by 4 bases and V by 3 bases; bases with no gene match: 7. The CDR3: CASSGPSGSKYEQYF. Written as DNA, the CDR3 is TGTGCCAGCAGCGGACCTAGCGGGAGTAAATACGAGCAGTACTTC. Complete variable domain (other parts from reference TRBV9 and TRBJ2-7): DSGVTQTPKHLITATGQRVTLRCSPRSGDLSVYWYQQSLDQGLQFLIQYYNGEERAKGNILERFSAQQFPDLHSELNLSSLELGDSALYFCASSGPSGSKYEQYFGPGTRLTVT.

The genes are TRBV19 and TRBJ2-7, with 7 positions matching TRBD2. The CDR3 is made up of 18 amino acids. Germline CDR1 and CDR2: LNHDA and SQIVND (reference sequence). V shed 3 bases and J 3 bases; nucleotides not matched to a gene: 17. CDR3 nucleotide sequence: TGTGCCAGTAGTATCTCCGGAGGGAACGGGAGGTTTGGCTACGAGCAGTACTTC. Translation gives CASSISGGNGRFGYEQYF.

V and J are TRBV5-8 and TRBJ2-4; D ambiguous. This CDR3 comprises 13 residues. The V end lost 3 bases, the J end lost 0 bases, and 4 bases lay between the germline ends. The germline V gene encodes CDR1 SGHTS and CDR2 YDEGEE. CDR3 protein: CASSSIAKNIQYF. The CDR3 nucleotides are TGTGCCAGCAGCTCCATAGCCAAAAACATTCAGTACTTC.